A selection of T cell receptor beta chains follows, all from one sample in a study of blood T cell repertoires in COVID-19. Sequencing used immunoSEQ multiplex PCR; TCRdb keeps in-frame clones, though not all of them. The sample includes over 9,000 clones, roughly 80% of them seen just once. Sequencing was carried out using peripheral blood. These receptor sequences come from a man between 65 and 85 years old with active COVID-19. CDR3s include the opening cysteine and the closing phenylalanine or tryptophan. The D gene is left open where the match is weak. Size is stated for part of the rows, as once, few or many counts, or as a class when the clone is expanded.

d_call j_call clone_size v_call cdr3_aa cdr3_nt
- TRBJ2-1 few TRBV4-1 CASSQGPRGRSSYNEQFF TGCGCCAGCAGCCAAGGACCCCGAGGAAGGAGCTCCTACAATGAGCAGTTCTTC
- TRBJ1-5 few TRBV28 CASSLLTSSNQPQHF TGTGCCAGCAGTTTATTGACAAGTAGCAATCAGCCCCAGCATTTT
- TRBJ1-2 - TRBV19 CASRTGLNYGYTF TGTGCCAGTAGGACAGGCTTGAACTATGGCTACACCTTC
- TRBJ1-1 few TRBV4-3 CASSQVATDREAFF TGCGCCAGCAGCCAAGTTGCCACGGACAGAGAAGCTTTCTTT
TRBD2 TRBJ2-1 - TRBV2 CASRAGLVNEQFF TGTGCCAGCAGAGCGGGACTAGTAAATGAGCAGTTCTTC
TRBD1 TRBJ1-2 few TRBV5-4 CASSTTGLVILNYGYTF TGTGCCAGCAGCACGACAGGGTTGGTAATACTGAACTATGGCTACACCTTC
TRBD1 TRBJ2-7 - TRBV5-5 CASSPTGDRRYEQYF TGTGCCAGCAGCCCGACCGGGGACAGGCGGTACGAGCAGTACTTC
TRBD1 TRBJ2-2 - TRBV7-7 CASSLRQGTGELFF TGTGCTAGCAGCTTAAGACAGGGGACCGGGGAGCTGTTTTTT
- TRBJ2-1 - TRBV5-5 CASRPLSSYNEQFF TGTGCCAGCAGACCCCTCAGCTCCTACAATGAGCAGTTCTTC
- TRBJ2-5 once TRBV4-1 CASSPPQGQETQYF TGCGCCAGCAGCCCCCCCCAGGGCCAAGAGACCCAGTACTTC
TRBD2 TRBJ2-1 - TRBV6-5 CASDLSGSYNEQFF TGTGCCAGTGACCTTAGCGGGTCCTACAATGAGCAGTTCTTC
- TRBJ2-1 - TRBV7-2 CASTSWGRGESSEQFF TGTGCCAGCACCTCTTGGGGCCGCGGCGAGAGCTCTGAGCAGTTCTTC
- TRBJ2-2 - TRBV14 CASSLLTYANTGELFF TGTGCCAGCAGCCTATTAACTTACGCGAACACCGGGGAGCTGTTTTTT
- TRBJ2-5 - TRBV20-1 CSASGGPETQYF TGCAGTGCTAGTGGCGGGCCAGAGACCCAGTACTTC
TRBD1 TRBJ2-5 - TRBV4-1 CASSPSPRDRAETQYF TGCGCCAGCAGCCCAAGCCCCCGGGACAGGGCAGAGACCCAGTACTTC
TRBD1 TRBJ2-7 - TRBV5-3 CARRTRTGESYEQYF TGTGCCAGAAGAACCAGGACAGGGGAGTCCTACGAGCAGTACTTC
- TRBJ2-1 - TRBV24-1 CATSLGGLFLGNNEQFF TGTGCCACCAGTCTCGGAGGGTTGTTCTTGGGGAACAATGAGCAGTTCTTC
TRBD1 TRBJ2-4 - TRBV7-2 CASSVGQRLNIQYF TGTGCCAGCAGCGTGGGACAGCGGCTCAATATTCAGTACTTC
- TRBJ2-7 - TRBV27 CASSLSPESYEQYF TGTGCCAGCAGTTTATCGCCAGAATCCTACGAGCAGTACTTC
TRBD2 TRBJ2-3 - TRBV4-1 CASSQETSGIRTDTQYF TGCGCCAGCAGCCAAGAAACCAGCGGGATCCGCACAGATACGCAGTATTTT
TRBD2 TRBJ2-3 - TRBV11-2 CASSSTTSGRGRDTQYF TGTGCCAGCAGCTCGACGACTAGCGGGAGGGGTAGAGATACGCAGTATTTT
- TRBJ2-2 - TRBV19 CASSTGQNTGELFF TGTGCCAGTAGTACGGGACAGAACACCGGGGAGCTGTTTTTT
- TRBJ2-7 - TRBV7-9 CASSPGTSYEQYF TGTGCCAGCAGCCCCGGGACATCCTACGAGCAGTACTTC
- TRBJ2-3 once TRBV7-7 CASSLTGGTDTQYF TGTGCTAGCTCCCTAACCGGGGGCACAGATACGCAGTATTTT
TRBD2 TRBJ2-5 - TRBV5-6 CASTREGGLETQYF TGTGCCAGCACCCGGGAGGGGGGGTTGGAGACCCAGTACTTC
TRBD2 TRBJ2-3 - TRBV4-2 CASSQDRVSGRKADTQYF TGTGCCAGCAGCCAAGATCGGGTTAGCGGGAGAAAGGCAGATACGCAGTATTTT
- TRBJ2-2 - TRBV15 CATSKSGKKAGELFF TGTGCCACCAGCAAATCAGGGAAAAAGGCCGGGGAGCTGTTTTTT
TRBD2 TRBJ2-2 - TRBV5-6 CASSLVTSGNTGELFF TGTGCCAGCAGCTTGGTAACTAGCGGAAACACCGGGGAGCTGTTTTTT
- TRBJ1-1 - TRBV5-1 CASSPRRGNTEAFF TGCGCCAGCAGCCCGCGGAGGGGGAACACTGAAGCTTTCTTT
TRBD2 TRBJ2-7 - TRBV15 CATSQLIGRTYEQYF TGTGCCACCAGCCAACTGATCGGGAGGACCTACGAGCAGTACTTC
- TRBJ2-1 - TRBV24-1 CATSQNYNEQFF TGTGCCACCAGTCAGAACTACAATGAGCAGTTCTTC
TRBD1 TRBJ1-5 - TRBV19 CASLLRQGLLQPQHF TGTGCCAGCCTGCTACGACAGGGTCTCCTACAGCCCCAGCATTTT
TRBD2 TRBJ2-3 - TRBV7-9 CASSSYAAGGDTQYF TGTGCCAGCAGCTCGTACGCGGCGGGAGGAGATACGCAGTATTTT
- TRBJ1-1 - TRBV3-1/TRBV3-2 CASSQGGIEAFF TGTGCCAGCAGCCAAGGCGGCATTGAAGCTTTCTTT
- TRBJ2-1 once TRBV7-3 CASSLWQGPYNEQFF TGTGCCAGCAGCTTATGGCAGGGCCCTTACAATGAGCAGTTCTTC
- TRBJ1-2 few TRBV6-5 CASSYTDSPRYTF TGTGCCAGCAGTTACACCGACAGTCCTCGCTACACCTTC
- TRBJ2-5 - TRBV5-1 CASSLQETQYF TGCGCCAGCAGCTTACAGGAGACCCAGTACTTC
TRBD2 TRBJ2-1 - TRBV7-3 CASSKNPHRLAGMNEQFF TGTGCCAGCAGCAAAAATCCCCACCGACTAGCGGGTATGAATGAGCAGTTCTTC
- TRBJ2-5 - TRBV20-1 CSRKRPGTQYF TGCAGCAGAAAAAGGCCGGGAACCCAGTACTTC
- TRBJ2-2 - TRBV19 CASSTVAPTNTGELFF TGTGCCAGTAGTACGGTAGCGCCAACGAACACCGGGGAGCTGTTTTTT
TRBD1 TRBJ2-1 - TRBV30 CAWSGRQGLYNEQFF TGTGCCTGGAGTGGGCGACAGGGTCTCTACAATGAGCAGTTCTTC
TRBD2 TRBJ2-7 few TRBV4-3 CASSQEPGLWSGSSYEQYF TGCGCCAGCAGCCAAGAGCCCGGGCTCTGGAGCGGGAGTTCCTACGAGCAGTACTTC
- TRBJ2-3 - TRBV7-2 CASSFHPGGSTDTQYF TGTGCCAGCAGCTTCCACCCCGGGGGTAGCACAGATACGCAGTATTTT
TRBD2 TRBJ2-7 - TRBV4-2 CASSQGGSGSTYEQYF TGTGCCAGCAGCCAAGGGGGTAGCGGGAGTACCTACGAGCAGTACTTC
TRBD1 TRBJ1-4 - TRBV2 CASRDQTGGREKLFF TGTGCCAGCAGGGACCAGACAGGGGGGAGAGAAAAACTGTTTTTT
- TRBJ2-2 - TRBV7-2 CASSLAWSPGELFF TGTGCCAGCAGCTTAGCGTGGAGTCCCGGGGAGCTGTTTTTT
- TRBJ2-7 - TRBV6-5 CASTTGTFYEQYF TGTGCCAGCACCACTGGGACTTTCTACGAGCAGTACTTC
- TRBJ2-2 - TRBV7-2 CASSLQLNTGELFF TGTGCCAGCAGCTTACAGTTGAACACCGGGGAGCTGTTTTTT
- TRBJ2-1 - TRBV2 CASSAQLEYEQFF TGTGCCAGCAGCGCCCAACTAGAATATGAGCAGTTCTTC
TRBD2 TRBJ2-1 - TRBV5-1 CASSLVVTSGSYNEQFF TGCGCCAGCAGCTTGGTTGTGACTAGCGGGAGCTACAATGAGCAGTTCTTC
TRBD1 TRBJ2-7 few TRBV7-6 CASSLALTGISSYEQYF TGTGCCAGCAGCTTAGCCCTGACAGGGATCTCCTCCTACGAGCAGTACTTC
- TRBJ1-1 medium-sized TRBV9 CASSGGPRGEAFF TGTGCCAGCAGCGGTGGTCCCCGAGGGGAAGCTTTCTTT
- TRBJ2-1 - TRBV4-1 CASSQVLVSSYNEQFF TGCGCCAGCAGCCAAGTTTTGGTGAGCTCCTACAATGAGCAGTTCTTC
- TRBJ2-1 - TRBV5-8 CASSSMGRKPYNEQFF TGTGCCAGCAGCTCTATGGGGCGGAAGCCCTACAATGAGCAGTTCTTC
- TRBJ2-7 - TRBV5-1 CASSPVLGSSYEQYF TGCGCCAGCAGCCCCGTACTGGGGAGCTCCTACGAGCAGTACTTC